Below, one T cell receptor (beta chain) is given with its context. This sample stems from a study of identical twins. CDR3 size: 15 residues. The V and J ends lost 1 base and 4 bases respectively, with 13 bases between them. TCRdb redid the calling of the 5' RACE reads with MiXCR, one entry per CDR3 protein. Among just over 500,000 distinct CDR3 sequences listed, around 20% were seen once. Another study also made use of these data, one on T cells expressing NK-cell markers. This second study notes: Restriction of the sorted population to alpha-beta TCR T cells was achieved in several experiments with an anti-gamma-delta TCR antibody.

The rearrangement joins TRBV12-3 or TRBV12-4 to TRBJ1-2; D is possibly TRBD1 (5 bases). The receptor comes from a woman under 30 in good health. The sequencing input was CD4+ T cells sorted from blood. In DNA form, the CDR3 reads TGTGCCAGCAGTTTAGGTTTCTCAGGGTCCTATGGCTACACCTTC. Its protein product is CASSLGFSGSYGYTF.